This T cell receptor (beta chain) was profiled in a study of blood T cell repertoires in COVID-19 (dated by TCRdb to about 2020). As for the study more broadly: Samples covering the acute and convalescent phases of COVID-19 were provided by collaborators in the United States, Italy and Spain. The material from the prospective study consisted of cDNA or gDNA derived from T cells, B-cell-depleted T cells, or PBMCs. The dataset comprised deeply sampled blood TCRbeta repertoires from subjects exposed to, actively infected with, or recovered from COVID-19. The repertoires were made available in a free public database intended to serve as a resource for research on the immune response to SARS-CoV-2. The samples were drawn from two sources: the first 160 participants of the ongoing ImmuneRACE study, and some 1,300 subjects contributed by 6 global collaborators. The sample metadata nearly always contained a de-identified subject ID, COVID-19 status, age in years and sex. Where available, HLA class I and class II types were obtained from metadata supplied by the sample provider rather than from assay-based typing.

Worth noting for this clone: Its antigen has not been determined. No clone much larger than this one lies a single base away; base qualities are absent.

From its cysteine to its phenylalanine, the CDR3 spans 20 amino acids. Just CDR3 DNA is preserved here, 60 bases in frame from base 1. Trimming takes 2 bases off V and 3 bases off J; junction bases not matched to a gene: 20. CDR1 and CDR2 (LGHNA, YSLEER) derive from the germline V gene. TCRbeta CDR3 regions were amplified from genomic DNA by means of the immunoSEQ Assay, a bias-controlled multiplex PCR. As for the original processing: Nucleated cell counts per sample were estimated from amplification of reference gene primers within the assay. To quantify the absolute abundance of each unique TCRbeta CDR3 rearrangement, sequence reads were collapsed and filtered. For each sample, productive Simpson clonality was calculated as the square root of Simpson's diversity index over productive rearrangements. Entries here come from immuneACCESS through TCRdb and include only in-frame sequences with V and J called. Some clones fail to appear in such tables; in the studies checked, an unresolved V gene covers under half of the shortfall, and the cause of the remainder is unknown. V and J calls plus clone size are reproduced from that table; the DNA served to infer D and trimming. This sample is represented by 440,000 or so clones; about 89% of them were singletons. Around 1.5% of the sample lies in the top ten.

In Seattle, one collaborating source enrolled patients while the infection was active and tracked those patients longitudinally over the course of disease. The collaborating institutions used their own protocols to collect whole blood in K2EDTA tubes. For TCRbeta analysis, collaborator samples were shipped as frozen whole blood, as isolated PBMCs, or as DNA extracted from either sample type. General study outcomes and caveats: The quantity of clinical and demographic metadata differed by source and by participant and was supplied without curation.

The source is a woman in her 40s with COVID-19, enrolled during active disease. The sequence joins TRBV4-3 to TRBJ2-7; 9 central bases correspond to TRBD1. Source material: peripheral blood. The CDR3 region has the sequence CASSQPVSPSRTGDYYEQYF. The nucleotides read TGCGCCAGCAGCCAACCCGTTTCCCCTTCGCGGACAGGGGACTACTACGAGCAGTACTTC.